Following are 26 T cell receptor beta chains from one sample sequenced in a study of blood T cells in healthy people across ages. A J-beta primer mix and a sample-barcoded 5' primer were used in a second PCR of about 7 to 11 cycles. TCRdb re-derived calls from the 5' RACE reads in MiXCR, one entry per CDR3 protein. The table records more than 1,400,000 distinct CDR3 sequences, about 43% of them present only once. The sample taken for sequencing was blood. These receptors were taken from a woman between 18 and 29 years old in good health.

This clonotype was detected once. V gene TRBV7-8 combines with J gene TRBJ1-2; D gene uncertain. Trimming took off 0 bases at V and 2 bases at J, with 7 bases between the two ends. Germline V gene sequence: CDR1 SGHVS, CDR2 FQNEAQ. This CDR3 is built from 14 residues. In DNA, the CDR3 is TGTGCCAGCAGCTTAGCGCCTAGAAACTATGGCTACACCTTC. Protein: CASSLAPRNYGYTF.

The CDR3 region has the DNA TGTGCCAGCAGCTTAGTTAGGGGGCGGATGCACGAGCAGTACTTC. Amino acids: CASSLVRGRMHEQYF. The chain uses TRBV13 and TRBJ2-7; 7 nucleotides align to TRBD1. V dropped 1 base and J dropped 5; count of bases not matched to a gene: 8. Germline CDR1 PRHDT, CDR2 FYEKMQ (reference sequence). The CDR3 is made up of 15 amino acids.

V gene TRBV10-3 combines with J gene TRBJ1-1; TRBD1 matches 7 bases. The CDR3 is made up of 16 amino acids. Trimming at V came to 7 bases and at J to 1 base, leaving 12 bases not matched to a gene. Germline V lookup: CDR1 ENHRY, CDR2 SYGVKD. CDR3 amino acids: CAIKERGGEQNTEAFF. The CDR3 region has the DNA TGTGCCATCAAAGAGAGAGGGGGCGAACAGAACACTGAAGCTTTCTTT.

The rearrangement joins TRBV3-1 to TRBJ1-2; possibly TRBD1 for D (6 bases). V was clipped by 3 bases and J by 2 bases, with 13 bases between them. The CDR3 has 15 residues. Germline CDR1 LGHDT, CDR2 YNNKEL (reference sequence). The chain's CDR3 is CASSHRGGENYGYTF. The CDR3 DNA is TGTGCCAGCAGCCACAGGGGAGGGGAAAACTATGGCTACACCTTC.

Remarks on this clonotype: Relative to the germline gene, one junction end is altered; a read error may explain this. The gene calls are TRBV28 and TRBJ2-5, with 7 bases matching TRBD1. This CDR3 has 17 amino acids. In germline, CDR1 is MDHEN, CDR2 SYDVKM. In DNA, the CDR3 is TGTGCTAGCAGTTTCCCCCGACAGGGCGATGGAGAGGAGACCCAGTACTTC. This translates into CASSFPRQGDGEETQYF. Full variable domain (outside the CDR3, taken from reference TRBV28 and TRBJ2-5): DVKVTQSSRYLVKRTGEKVFLECVQDMDHENMFWYRQDPGLGLRLIYFSYDVKMKEKGDIPEGYSVSREKKERFSLILESASTNQTSMYLCASSFPRQGDGEETQYFGPGTRLLVL.

The chain links TRBV29-1 to TRBJ2-5, with 10 positions matching TRBD2. The J call may be incorrect, as the DNA end agrees better with TRBJ2-7. Per germline, CDR1 SQVTM and CDR2 ANQGSEA. The CDR3 length is 15 residues. CDR3 loop: CSVTRNSGRNYEQYF. The CDR3 DNA follows: TGCAGCGTGACTCGGAATAGCGGGAGGAACTACGAGCAGTACTTC.

The rearrangement joins TRBV5-1 to TRBJ1-4, with 7 bases fitting TRBD1. CDR1 is SGHRS, CDR2 YFSETQ, per germline. The V and J ends lost 7 bases and 7 bases, in that order; junction bases with no gene match: 10. CDR3 length: 14 amino acids. The CDR3 spells CASGTGDRLEKLFF. The CDR3 nucleotides are TGCGCCAGCGGGACTGGGGACAGACTTGAAAAACTGTTTTTT. The entire variable domain, with the rest obtained from reference TRBV5-1 and TRBJ1-4, is as follows: KAGVTQTPRYLIKTRGQQVTLSCSPISGHRSVSWYQQTPGQGLQFLFEYFSETQRNKGNFPGRFSGRQFSNSRSEMNVSTLELGDSALYLCASGTGDRLEKLFFGSGTQLSVL.

The chain has TRBV5-1 and TRBJ1-1, with 9 bases that match TRBD1. There are 14 residues in the CDR3. The V gene end was trimmed by 5 bases and the J gene end by 6 bases; junction bases not matched to a gene: 8. Germline V CDR1 and CDR2: SGHRS, YFSETQ. CDR3 residues: CASSFAGQGSEAFF. In DNA form, the CDR3 reads TGCGCCAGCAGTTTTGCGGGACAGGGCTCTGAAGCTTTCTTT.

The rearrangement links TRBV12-3 or TRBV12-4 to TRBJ1-2, with 8 bases matching TRBD1. The CDR3 runs to 13 residues. The trim removed 1 base at V and 8 bases at J, leaving 3 bases unmatched. The CDR3 sequence: CASSLGPGGGYTF. The CDR3 DNA is TGTGCCAGCAGTTTAGGGCCAGGGGGCGGCTACACCTTC.

This clonotype has a handful of counts. The gene calls are TRBV20-1 and TRBJ2-4; 8 bases are shared with TRBD2. Germline CDR1 and CDR2: DFQATT and SNEGSKA (reference sequence). V trimming: 3 bases; J trimming: 0 bases; junction bases outside the gene matches: 16. The length of the CDR3 is 19 residues. CDR3: CSAREPQRGTSLAKNIQYF. CDR3 DNA: TGCAGTGCTAGGGAGCCTCAGCGGGGGACCTCATTAGCCAAAAACATTCAGTACTTC.

Only a few counts were recorded for this clonotype. The chain has TRBV3-1 and TRBJ2-3; TRBD2 matches at 9 bases. This CDR3 has 17 amino acids. Germline V gene lookup returns CDR1 LGHDT and CDR2 YNNKEL (reference sequence). J gave up 1 base and V 0 bases, and 5 bases lay outside the gene matches. CDR3 nucleotide sequence: TGTGCCAGCAGCCAAGATCTTCTAGCGGGGCGCACAGATACGCAGTATTTT. It translates to CASSQDLLAGRTDTQYF.

This clonotype has a handful of counts. The V gene is TRBV10-3, the J gene TRBJ2-3; 10 nucleotides line up with TRBD2. In germline, CDR1 is ENHRY, CDR2 SYGVKD. V shed 5 bases, J shed 1 base, and the junction held 6 bases outside the gene matches. This CDR3 comprises 16 residues. The CDR3 reads CAISTGTSAGTDTQYF. The CDR3 DNA reads TGTGCCATCAGTACGGGGACTAGCGCTGGCACAGATACGCAGTATTTT.

This clonotype was counted a few times. The rearrangement links TRBV5-1 to TRBJ2-4; 8 positions match TRBD2. CDR1 SGHRS and CDR2 YFSETQ come from the germline V gene. This CDR3 is built from 14 residues. V shed 1 base and J 10 bases; nucleotides not matched to a gene: 7. For the CDR3, the DNA is TGCGCCAGCAGCTTGTACCTTCAGCGGGGGATTCAGTACTTC. Protein: CASSLYLQRGIQYF. The entire variable domain, with the rest obtained from reference TRBV5-1 and TRBJ2-4, is as follows: KAGVTQTPRYLIKTRGQQVTLSCSPISGHRSVSWYQQTPGQGLQFLFEYFSETQRNKGNFPGRFSGRQFSNSRSEMNVSTLELGDSALYLCASSLYLQRGIQYFGAGTRLSVL.

The chain is built from TRBV30 and TRBJ1-1; D possibly corresponds to TRBD1 (5 bases). Germline CDR1 is GTSNPN and CDR2 is SVGIG (reference sequence). With 5 bases removed from V and 0 bases from J, the gap between germline ends came to 16 bases. CDR3 length equals 15 residues. The DNA for the CDR3 is TGTGCCTGGGAGGGACCGAGCAATCTGAACACTGAAGCTTTCTTT. Residues: CAWEGPSNLNTEAFF.

This chain links TRBV6-1 with TRBJ2-1; the D call may be TRBD1 or TRBD2 (5 bases each). V lost 3 bases, J lost 9 bases, and 6 bases lay in between. The CDR3 length is 11 residues. Germline CDR1 is MNHNS and CDR2 is SASEGT. CDR3 sequence reads: CASSEGTEQFF. CDR3 sequence (DNA): TGTGCCAGCAGTGAGGGGACTGAGCAGTTCTTC.

There are a few counts of this clonotype. The chain is built from TRBV9 and TRBJ2-1; TRBD2 matches at 7 bases. From germline, CDR1 is SGDLS and CDR2 YYNGEE. The length of the CDR3 is 15 residues. The V gene end was trimmed by 1 base and the J gene end by 8 bases; junction bases not matched to a gene: 9. The CDR3 sequence is CASSVSAGVAYEQFF. As DNA, the CDR3 is TGTGCCAGCAGCGTATCGGCGGGAGTAGCCTATGAGCAGTTCTTC.

A single count supports this clonotype. V gene TRBV6-1 combines with J gene TRBJ2-1, with D uncertain. The germline V gene has CDR1 MNHNS and CDR2 SASEGT. V was trimmed by 5 bases and J by 0 bases, leaving 11 bases between them. This CDR3 has 15 residues. The CDR3 nucleotides are TGTGCCAGCAGTTCCCGACATGGCTCCTACAATGAGCAGTTCTTC. It yields the protein CASSSRHGSYNEQFF.

This sequence joins TRBV20-1 and TRBJ2-7; 7 bases match TRBD2. J lost 3 bases, V lost 4 bases, and 9 bases had no gene match. CDR3 length equals 14 residues. Germline CDR1 is DFQATT and CDR2 is SNEGSKA (reference sequence). CDR3 sequence (DNA): TGCAGTGCTAAAAGGCTAGCGGCCCTCTACGAGCAGTACTTC. Residues: CSAKRLAALYEQYF.

The chain carries TRBV7-2 and TRBJ2-3; 12 nucleotides match TRBD2. The V gene end was trimmed by 7 bases and the J gene end by 0 bases; junction bases not matched to a gene: 8. In germline, CDR1 is SGHTA, CDR2 FQGNSA. The CDR3 covers 17 residues. CDR3 nucleotides: TGTGCCAGCACCCCTTCGACTAGCGGGGGAAGCACAGATACGCAGTATTTT. It specifies CASTPSTSGGSTDTQYF.

This clonotype appeared a few times. V is TRBV20-1 and J is TRBJ2-7; 15 bases fit TRBD2. The V and J ends lost 0 bases and 3 bases, in that order; junction bases with no gene match: 9. This CDR3 region has 18 residues. The germline V gene has CDR1 DFQATT and CDR2 SNEGSKA (reference sequence). The DNA for the CDR3 is TGCAGTGCTAGAGATACGGGACTAGCGGGGGGTGACTTCTACGAGCAGTACTTC. Its translation is CSARDTGLAGGDFYEQYF.

The chain uses TRBV3-1 and TRBJ2-3; 8 positions agree with TRBD2. Germline V gene lookup returns CDR1 LGHDT and CDR2 YNNKEL (reference sequence). The length of the CDR3 is 16 residues. The trim removed 4 bases at V and 0 bases at J, leaving 6 bases unmatched. This CDR3 reads CASSPGGTVSTDTQYF. The CDR3 DNA reads TGTGCCAGCAGCCCGGGGGGGACGGTAAGCACAGATACGCAGTATTTT.

The gene calls are TRBV6-1 and TRBJ2-7; TRBD1 aligns across 8 bases. V gave up 7 bases and J gave up 7 bases; unmatched junction bases: 18. CDR1 and CDR2 (germline): MNHNS, SASEGT. This CDR3 comprises 16 residues. CDR3 in DNA: TGTGCCAGCATCATCGGACAGGGCCGAGGTGTGAATGAGCAGTACTTC. It yields the protein CASIIGQGRGVNEQYF.

This clonotype was seen only a few times. The chain employs TRBV6-5 and TRBJ2-3; no definite D call. The CDR3 totals 13 residues. Trimming cost V 6 bases and J 4 bases, with 11 bases left between them. Germline V lookup: CDR1 MNHEY, CDR2 SVGAGI. CDR3 in DNA: TGTGCCAGCAGCCGGACGGTTGCAGATACGCAGTATTTT. Protein sequence: CASSRTVADTQYF.

The V call is TRBV6-5, the J call TRBJ2-5; D is uncertain. The CDR3 length is 14 residues. The germline V gene encodes CDR1 MNHEY and CDR2 SVGAGI. V was cut by 5 bases and J by 5 bases, with 15 bases left in between. This chain's CDR3 is CASSDWGMGETQYF. The CDR3 DNA reads TGTGCCAGCAGTGACTGGGGAATGGGGGAGACCCAGTACTTC.

This rearrangement joins TRBV12-3 or TRBV12-4 to TRBJ2-1, with D perhaps TRBD1 (5 bases). Trimming shortened V by 4 bases and J by 8 bases, and 9 bases separated the two germline ends. The CDR3 contains 12 residues. CDR3 in amino acids: CASSSGIHEQFF. The CDR3 DNA follows: TGTGCCAGCAGTTCAGGGATTCATGAGCAGTTCTTC.

This clonotype has a handful of counts. The chain recombines TRBV4-2 with TRBJ2-7; perhaps TRBD1 as D (5 bases). This CDR3 spans 14 amino acids. Germline V gives CDR1 LGHNA, CDR2 YNFKEQ. Trimming removed 4 bases at V and 5 bases at J, with 15 bases between. DNA for the CDR3: TGTGCCAGCAGCCTCAAGGGGCAGGGCCACGAGCAGTACTTC. Its protein product is CASSLKGQGHEQYF.